A selection of T cell receptor beta chains follows, all from one sample in a study of blood T cell repertoires in COVID-19. Sequenced by immunoSEQ multiplex PCR; TCRdb stores in-frame clones only, minus some. The sample yields approximately 240,000 clones, more than 80% seen once. Sample: PBMCs or T cells enriched from blood (not recorded which). The origin of the receptors is a woman younger than 35 in a cohort exposed to, infected with or recovered from COVID-19 (not recorded which). Each CDR3 is given with its conserved first and last residue. The order of the fields is V gene, clone size, D gene, J gene, CDR3 protein, CDR3 DNA. A D gene is named only where the DNA matches it firmly. Part of the rows lack a size; the others show once, few, many or a class for expanded clones.

V gene: TRBV5-1; clone size: NA; D gene: TRBD1; J gene: TRBJ2-1; CDR3 protein: CASSLETGAYNEQFF; CDR3 DNA: TGCGCCAGCAGCTTGGAGACAGGGGCCTACAATGAGCAGTTCTTC
V gene: TRBV2; clone size: NA; D gene: TRBD2; J gene: TRBJ2-3; CDR3 protein: CASRKGLASGNTNTQYF; CDR3 DNA: TGTGCCAGCAGAAAGGGTCTGGCTAGCGGTAATACGAATACGCAGTATTTT
V gene: TRBV11-2; clone size: NA; D gene: NA; J gene: TRBJ1-3; CDR3 protein: CASSLYGNTIYF; CDR3 DNA: TGTGCCAGCAGCCTCTACGGAAACACCATATATTTT
V gene: TRBV11-2; clone size: NA; D gene: NA; J gene: TRBJ1-1; CDR3 protein: CASAIQSTEAFF; CDR3 DNA: TGTGCCAGCGCAATACAGAGCACTGAAGCTTTCTTT
V gene: TRBV12-3/TRBV12-4; clone size: NA; D gene: NA; J gene: TRBJ2-3; CDR3 protein: CASSPTSTDTQYF; CDR3 DNA: TGTGCCAGCAGCCCGACTAGCACAGATACGCAGTATTTT
V gene: TRBV27; clone size: NA; D gene: NA; J gene: TRBJ1-1; CDR3 protein: CASSLSPVVQNLGDTEAFF; CDR3 DNA: TGTGCCAGCAGTCTCTCTCCGGTAGTACAGAACCTAGGGGACACTGAAGCTTTCTTT
V gene: TRBV10-3; clone size: NA; D gene: TRBD2; J gene: TRBJ2-1; CDR3 protein: CAISESGGRGNEQFF; CDR3 DNA: TGTGCCATCAGTGAGTCGGGCGGGAGGGGTAATGAGCAGTTCTTC
V gene: TRBV29-1; clone size: NA; D gene: TRBD2; J gene: TRBJ2-3; CDR3 protein: CSVTSGRITDTQYF; CDR3 DNA: TGCAGCGTGACTAGCGGGAGAATAACAGATACGCAGTATTTT
V gene: TRBV19; clone size: NA; D gene: NA; J gene: TRBJ1-1; CDR3 protein: CASTLLGGSEAFF; CDR3 DNA: TGTGCCAGTACTCTCCTGGGGGGGTCTGAAGCTTTCTTT
V gene: TRBV6-4; clone size: many; D gene: TRBD2; J gene: TRBJ2-2; CDR3 protein: CASSELAGANTGELFF; CDR3 DNA: TGTGCCAGCAGTGAGCTAGCGGGAGCGAACACCGGGGAGCTGTTTTTT
V gene: TRBV27; clone size: NA; D gene: NA; J gene: TRBJ2-2; CDR3 protein: CASSSKNTGELFF; CDR3 DNA: TGTGCCAGCAGTTCCAAGAACACCGGGGAGCTGTTTTTT
V gene: TRBV6-5; clone size: NA; D gene: NA; J gene: TRBJ2-5; CDR3 protein: CASRARLESETQYF; CDR3 DNA: TGTGCCAGCAGGGCCCGACTAGAATCGGAGACCCAGTACTTC
V gene: TRBV7-3; clone size: NA; D gene: TRBD1; J gene: TRBJ1-5; CDR3 protein: CASSLNRQGGQPQHF; CDR3 DNA: TGTGCCAGCAGCTTAAACCGACAGGGCGGCCAGCCCCAGCATTTT
V gene: TRBV11-3; clone size: NA; D gene: TRBD1; J gene: TRBJ2-2; CDR3 protein: CASSLGRTGDTGELFF; CDR3 DNA: TGTGCCAGCAGCTTAGGAAGGACAGGAGACACCGGGGAGCTGTTTTTT
V gene: TRBV19; clone size: NA; D gene: NA; J gene: TRBJ1-6; CDR3 protein: CASSIGPGVSPLHF; CDR3 DNA: TGTGCCAGTAGTATCGGGCCAGGGGTTTCACCCCTCCACTTT
V gene: TRBV7-9; clone size: NA; D gene: NA; J gene: TRBJ1-1; CDR3 protein: CASSLEQSTEAFF; CDR3 DNA: TGTGCCAGCAGCTTGGAACAGAGTACTGAAGCTTTCTTT
V gene: TRBV5-1; clone size: NA; D gene: TRBD1; J gene: TRBJ2-3; CDR3 protein: CASSPGQGTADTQYF; CDR3 DNA: TGCGCCAGCAGCCCAGGACAGGGAACAGCGGATACGCAGTATTTT
V gene: TRBV7-9; clone size: NA; D gene: NA; J gene: TRBJ1-6; CDR3 protein: CASSLETVSPLHF; CDR3 DNA: TGTGCCAGCAGCTTAGAGACAGTTTCACCCCTCCACTTT
V gene: TRBV10-1; clone size: once; D gene: NA; J gene: TRBJ1-1; CDR3 protein: CASSEAQLNTEAFF; CDR3 DNA: TGCGCCAGCAGTGAGGCACAGTTGAACACTGAAGCTTTCTTT
V gene: TRBV18; clone size: NA; D gene: TRBD1; J gene: TRBJ2-7; CDR3 protein: CASSPPGQGGPSYEQYF; CDR3 DNA: TGTGCCAGCTCACCGCCCGGCCAAGGGGGCCCTTCCTACGAGCAGTACTTC
V gene: TRBV2; clone size: NA; D gene: NA; J gene: TRBJ2-1; CDR3 protein: CASEQSQGAREQFF; CDR3 DNA: TGTGCCAGCGAACAGTCGCAAGGGGCGAGAGAGCAGTTCTTC